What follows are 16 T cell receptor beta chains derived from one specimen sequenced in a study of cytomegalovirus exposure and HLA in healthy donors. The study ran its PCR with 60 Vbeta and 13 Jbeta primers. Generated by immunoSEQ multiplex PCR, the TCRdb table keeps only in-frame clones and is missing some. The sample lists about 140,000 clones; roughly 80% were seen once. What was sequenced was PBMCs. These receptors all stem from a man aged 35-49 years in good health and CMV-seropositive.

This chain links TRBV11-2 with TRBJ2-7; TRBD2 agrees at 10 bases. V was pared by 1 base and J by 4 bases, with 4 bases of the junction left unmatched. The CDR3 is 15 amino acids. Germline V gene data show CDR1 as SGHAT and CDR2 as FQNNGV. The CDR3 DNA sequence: TGTGCCAGCAGCTTAGCTCCTAGCGGGAGATACGAGCAGTACTTC. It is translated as CASSLAPSGRYEQYF.

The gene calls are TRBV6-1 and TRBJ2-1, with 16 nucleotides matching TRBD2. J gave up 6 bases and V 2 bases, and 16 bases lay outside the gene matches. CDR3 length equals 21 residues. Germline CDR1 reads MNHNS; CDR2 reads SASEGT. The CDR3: CASSEYWEGLAGGAIGNEQFF. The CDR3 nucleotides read TGTGCCAGCAGTGAATACTGGGAGGGACTAGCGGGGGGGGCGATTGGCAATGAGCAGTTCTTC.

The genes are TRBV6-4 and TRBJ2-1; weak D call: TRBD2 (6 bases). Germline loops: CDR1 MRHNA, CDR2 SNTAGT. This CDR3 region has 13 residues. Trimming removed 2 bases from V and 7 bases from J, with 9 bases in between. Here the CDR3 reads CASSDRLGNEQFF. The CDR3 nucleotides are TGTGCCAGCAGTGACCGACTAGGGAATGAGCAGTTCTTC.

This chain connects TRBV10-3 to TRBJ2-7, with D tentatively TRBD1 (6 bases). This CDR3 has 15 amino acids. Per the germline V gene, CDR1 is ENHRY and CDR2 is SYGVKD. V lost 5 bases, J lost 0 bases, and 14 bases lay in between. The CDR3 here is CAISTGTLPSYEQYF. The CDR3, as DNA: TGTGCCATCAGTACCGGGACACTACCCTCCTACGAGCAGTACTTC.

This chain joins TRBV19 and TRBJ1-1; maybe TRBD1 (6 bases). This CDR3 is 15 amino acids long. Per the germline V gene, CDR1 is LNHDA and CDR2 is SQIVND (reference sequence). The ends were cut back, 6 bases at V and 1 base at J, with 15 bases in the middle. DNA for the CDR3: TGTGCCAGTAGCCCCCCCCCGACAGGGAACACTGAAGCTTTCTTT. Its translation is CASSPPPTGNTEAFF. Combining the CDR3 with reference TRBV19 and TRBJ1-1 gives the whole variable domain DGGITQSPKYLFRKEGQNVTLSCEQNLNHDAMYWYRQDPGQGLRLIYYSQIVNDFQKGDIAEGYSVSREKKESFPLTVTSAQKNPTAFYLCASSPPPTGNTEAFFGQGTRLTVV.

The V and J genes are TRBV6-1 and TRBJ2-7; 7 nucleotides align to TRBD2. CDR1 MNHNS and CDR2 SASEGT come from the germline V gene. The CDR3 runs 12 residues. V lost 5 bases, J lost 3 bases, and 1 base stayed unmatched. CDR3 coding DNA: TGTGCCAGCAGTCGGGACTACTACGAGCAGTACTTC. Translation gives CASSRDYYEQYF.

The DNA of the CDR3 is TGCGCCAGCAGCTTCGACCCGGGACAGCACACAGATACGCAGTATTTT. Protein sequence: CASSFDPGQHTDTQYF. The chain has TRBV5-1 and TRBJ2-3, with 7 positions matching TRBD1. This CDR3 comprises 16 residues. Trimming at V came to 2 bases and at J to 2 bases, leaving 8 bases not matched to a gene. The germline CDR1 and CDR2 sequences are SGHRS and YFSETQ. Supplemented by reference TRBV5-1 and TRBJ2-3, the full variable domain reads KAGVTQTPRYLIKTRGQQVTLSCSPISGHRSVSWYQQTPGQGLQFLFEYFSETQRNKGNFPGRFSGRQFSNSRSEMNVSTLELGDSALYLCASSFDPGQHTDTQYFGPGTRLTVL.

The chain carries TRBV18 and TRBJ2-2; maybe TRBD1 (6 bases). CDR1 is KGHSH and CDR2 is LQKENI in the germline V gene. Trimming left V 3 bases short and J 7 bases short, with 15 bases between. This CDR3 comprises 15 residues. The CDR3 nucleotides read TGTGCCAGCTCACCGTCCGGACAGCTTGTCGGGGAGCTGTTTTTT. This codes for CASSPSGQLVGELFF.

CDR3 in amino acids: CAWGQYGPYF. The CDR3 nucleotides are TGTGCCTGGGGACAGTACGGTCCGTATTTT. The genes are TRBV30 and TRBJ2-3, with D perhaps TRBD1 (6 bases). From germline, CDR1 is GTSNPN and CDR2 SVGIG (reference sequence). There are 10 residues in the CDR3. V was clipped by 5 bases and J by 14 bases, with 14 bases between them.

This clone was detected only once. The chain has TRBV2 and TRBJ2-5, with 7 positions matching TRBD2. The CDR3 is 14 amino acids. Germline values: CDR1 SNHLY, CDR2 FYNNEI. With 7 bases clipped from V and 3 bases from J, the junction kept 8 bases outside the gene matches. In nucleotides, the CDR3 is TGTGCCAGCAAGAGCGCTAGCGGAGAAGAGACCCAGTACTTC. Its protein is CASKSASGEETQYF.

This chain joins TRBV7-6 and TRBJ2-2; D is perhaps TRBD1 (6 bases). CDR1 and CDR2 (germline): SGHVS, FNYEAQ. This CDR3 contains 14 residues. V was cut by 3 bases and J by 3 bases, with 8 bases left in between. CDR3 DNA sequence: TGTGCCAGCAGCTTCACAGGGTACACCGGGGAGCTGTTTTTT. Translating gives CASSFTGYTGELFF.

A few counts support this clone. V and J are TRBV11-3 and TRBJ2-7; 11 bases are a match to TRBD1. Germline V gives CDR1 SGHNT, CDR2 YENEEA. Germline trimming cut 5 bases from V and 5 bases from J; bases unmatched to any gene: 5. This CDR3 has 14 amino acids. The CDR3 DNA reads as TGTGCCAGCAGCCCGCCGGGACAGGGGGACGAGCAGTACTTC. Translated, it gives CASSPPGQGDEQYF.

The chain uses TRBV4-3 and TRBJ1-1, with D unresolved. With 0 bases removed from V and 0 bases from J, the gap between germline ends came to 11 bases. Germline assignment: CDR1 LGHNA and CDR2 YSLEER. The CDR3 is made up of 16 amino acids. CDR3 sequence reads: CASSQEFRGLNTEAFF. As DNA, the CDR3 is TGCGCCAGCAGCCAAGAATTTCGGGGTTTGAACACTGAAGCTTTCTTT.

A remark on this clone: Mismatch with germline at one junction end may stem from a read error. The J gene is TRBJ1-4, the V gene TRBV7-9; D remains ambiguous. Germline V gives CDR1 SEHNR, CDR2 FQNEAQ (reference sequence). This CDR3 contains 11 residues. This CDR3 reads CSSSFYEKLFF. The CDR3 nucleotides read TGTTCCAGCAGCTTCTACGAAAAACTGTTTTTT.

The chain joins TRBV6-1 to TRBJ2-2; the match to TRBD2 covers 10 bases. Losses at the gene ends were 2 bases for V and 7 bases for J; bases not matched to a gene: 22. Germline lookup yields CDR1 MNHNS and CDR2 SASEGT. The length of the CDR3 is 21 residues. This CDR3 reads CASSESPDRVALAGRVGELFF. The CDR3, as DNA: TGTGCCAGCAGTGAATCCCCCGACAGGGTCGCACTAGCGGGGAGGGTCGGGGAGCTGTTTTTT.

The CDR3 is CASSEPLAGDEQFF. CDR3 nucleotide sequence: TGTGCCAGCAGTGAACCCCTAGCGGGGGATGAGCAGTTCTTC. This chain uses TRBV6-1 with TRBJ2-1; TRBD2 matches at 10 bases. Germline assignment: CDR1 MNHNS and CDR2 SASEGT. The trim removed 2 bases at V and 8 bases at J, leaving 3 bases unmatched. The length of the CDR3 is 14 residues.